A few counts support the clone carrying this T cell receptor (beta chain). The CDR3 runs 14 residues. V lost 5 bases, J lost 2 bases, and 3 bases stayed unmatched. CDR1 is SGHVS and CDR2 is FQNEAQ in the germline V gene. Original processing methods: Amplified reference gene primers provided the basis for estimating nucleated cell counts. Only in-frame clones appear in the TCRdb table, and some are missing; sequencing was by immunoSEQ multiplex PCR. The V and J calls and clone size are taken from that table; D and trimming were inferred from the DNA. The sample contains tens of thousands of clones, around 83% of which appear only once. The sample belongs to a study of blood T cell repertoires in COVID-19. At the level of the study: From the United States, Italy and Spain came samples of acute and convalescent COVID-19. The cDNA or gDNA used as material had been derived from T cells, B-cell-depleted T cells, or PBMCs.

The chain carries TRBV7-8 and TRBJ1-3; 7 nucleotides line up with TRBD1. Sequenced material: peripheral blood. This sequence originates from a human donor in a cohort sampled during active COVID-19. CDR3 protein: CASSIDRAGNTIYF. The CDR3 nucleotides are TGTGCCAGCAGCATAGACAGGGCTGGAAACACCATATATTTT.